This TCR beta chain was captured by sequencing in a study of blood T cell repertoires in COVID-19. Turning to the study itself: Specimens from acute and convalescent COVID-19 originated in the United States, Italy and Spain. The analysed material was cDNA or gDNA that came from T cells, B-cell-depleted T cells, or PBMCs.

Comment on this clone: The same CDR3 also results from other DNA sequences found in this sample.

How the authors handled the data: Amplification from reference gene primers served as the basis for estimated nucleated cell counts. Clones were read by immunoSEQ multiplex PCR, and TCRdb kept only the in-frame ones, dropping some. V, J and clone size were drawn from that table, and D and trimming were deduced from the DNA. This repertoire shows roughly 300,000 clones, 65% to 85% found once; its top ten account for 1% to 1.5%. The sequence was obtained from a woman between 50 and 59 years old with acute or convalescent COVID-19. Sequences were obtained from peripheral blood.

In nucleotides, the CDR3 is TGTGCCTGGAGTGTCATGAACACTGAAGCTTTCTTT. Amino acids: CAWSVMNTEAFF. V is TRBV30 and J is TRBJ1-1; no firm D call. Germline assignment: CDR1 GTSNPN and CDR2 SVGIG (reference sequence). V was cut by 0 bases and J by 0 bases, with 2 bases left in between. The CDR3 has 12 amino acids.